This is a list of T cell receptor beta chains from one sample in a study of somatic mutations in cytotoxic T cells in rheumatoid arthritis. The method was immunoSEQ multiplex PCR; TCRdb's version includes in-frame clones alone and lacks a portion of them. The sample shows some 20,000 clones, 65% to 85% of them seen only once. The sample was CD8+ T cells sorted from blood. The receptors were gathered from an adult with rheumatoid arthritis. Both conserved end residues are part of each CDR3. The D gene is left open where the match is weak. Only some rows state a clone size, as once, few, many or a class for expanded clones.

clone size: .
V gene: TRBV4-1
J gene: TRBJ2-2
D gene: TRBD2
CDR3 DNA: TGCGCCAGCAGCCAAGCCAGACTAGCGGGGAACGGGGAGCTGTTTTTT
CDR3 protein: CASSQARLAGNGELFF

clone size: few
V gene: TRBV2
J gene: TRBJ2-7
D gene: TRBD2
CDR3 DNA: TGTGCCAGCGGGAGGGGATCGGGGAATGAGCAGTACTTC
CDR3 protein: CASGRGSGNEQYF

clone size: once
V gene: TRBV15
J gene: TRBJ1-3
D gene: .
CDR3 DNA: TGTGCCACCAGCAGAGATGGGGCCTTATCTGGAAACACCATATATTTT
CDR3 protein: CATSRDGALSGNTIYF

clone size: .
V gene: TRBV6-6
J gene: TRBJ1-5
D gene: .
CDR3 DNA: TGTGCCAGCAGATGGCAAGAGGGGCCTCAGCCCCAGCATTTT
CDR3 protein: CASRWQEGPQPQHF

clone size: .
V gene: TRBV5-1
J gene: TRBJ2-1
D gene: .
CDR3 DNA: TGCGCCAGCAGCCCATGGTCGGGGCTGACTCCTAACAATGAGCAGTTCTTC
CDR3 protein: CASSPWSGLTPNNEQFF

clone size: .
V gene: TRBV10-3
J gene: TRBJ2-7
D gene: .
CDR3 DNA: TGTGCCATCAGTGTCAGGACACTTGGGGACTCCTACGAGCAGTACTTC
CDR3 protein: CAISVRTLGDSYEQYF

clone size: .
V gene: TRBV21-1
J gene: TRBJ2-1
D gene: .
CDR3 DNA: TGTGCCAGCAGGGGCGGACGGGAAAGCGATGAGCAGTTCTTC
CDR3 protein: CASRGGRESDEQFF

clone size: once
V gene: TRBV9
J gene: TRBJ2-7
D gene: .
CDR3 DNA: TGTGCCAGCAGCGTAGGTCAGGGCTACGTCGCTGGCGAGCAGTACTTC
CDR3 protein: CASSVGQGYVAGEQYF

clone size: .
V gene: TRBV13
J gene: TRBJ2-7
D gene: TRBD1
CDR3 DNA: TGTGCCAGCAGCTTCGAAGGGACAGACTACGAGCAGTACTTC
CDR3 protein: CASSFEGTDYEQYF

clone size: .
V gene: TRBV5-5
J gene: TRBJ1-5
D gene: .
CDR3 DNA: TGTGCCAGCAGCCCCCAGTCGGCAGGGGAAGGCCAGCCCCAGCATTTT
CDR3 protein: CASSPQSAGEGQPQHF

clone size: .
V gene: TRBV27
J gene: TRBJ1-1
D gene: .
CDR3 DNA: TGTGCCAGCAGTTTTTCCCAGAACACTGAAGCTTTCTTT
CDR3 protein: CASSFSQNTEAFF

clone size: .
V gene: TRBV9
J gene: TRBJ1-2
D gene: TRBD1
CDR3 DNA: TGTGCCAGCAGCCCTGGGACAGGGGGAGGCTACACCTTC
CDR3 protein: CASSPGTGGGYTF

clone size: .
V gene: TRBV7-9
J gene: TRBJ1-6
D gene: .
CDR3 DNA: TGTGCCAGCAGCTTAAATTCACCCCTCCACTTT
CDR3 protein: CASSLNSPLHF

clone size: .
V gene: TRBV6-1
J gene: TRBJ2-1
D gene: .
CDR3 DNA: TGTGCCAGCAGCCCCGGGACTTACTACAATGAGCAGTTCTTC
CDR3 protein: CASSPGTYYNEQFF

clone size: .
V gene: TRBV27
J gene: TRBJ2-5
D gene: .
CDR3 DNA: TGTGCCAGCGGCCTCGGCGGGGACCAGTACTTC
CDR3 protein: CASGLGGDQYF

clone size: .
V gene: TRBV12-5
J gene: TRBJ1-4
D gene: .
CDR3 DNA: TGTGCTAGTGGTTTGGGGACCCCGAGGAAACTGTTTTTT
CDR3 protein: CASGLGTPRKLFF

clone size: once
V gene: TRBV9
J gene: TRBJ1-4
D gene: .
CDR3 DNA: TGTGCCAGCAGCGAAGACGGGGCAACTAATGAAAAACTGTTTTTT
CDR3 protein: CASSEDGATNEKLFF

clone size: .
V gene: TRBV7-3
J gene: TRBJ2-7
D gene: .
CDR3 DNA: TGTGCCAGCAGCTTATCCGTGGGCACGGCCTACGAGCAGTACTTC
CDR3 protein: CASSLSVGTAYEQYF

clone size: .
V gene: TRBV11-3
J gene: TRBJ2-2
D gene: .
CDR3 DNA: TGTGCCAGCAGCCCGGGGACCACCGGGGAGCTGTTTTTT
CDR3 protein: CASSPGTTGELFF

clone size: .
V gene: TRBV2
J gene: TRBJ2-5
D gene: TRBD1
CDR3 DNA: TGTGCCAGGAACAGGGGGCCCGGCGAGACCCAGTACTTC
CDR3 protein: CARNRGPGETQYF

clone size: .
V gene: TRBV9
J gene: TRBJ1-1
D gene: .
CDR3 DNA: TGTGCCAGCAGCGTAAGGGGGGGCTCCAACACTGAAGCTTTCTTT
CDR3 protein: CASSVRGGSNTEAFF

clone size: few
V gene: TRBV5-1
J gene: TRBJ2-1
D gene: .
CDR3 DNA: TGCGCCAGCAGCTTGGTTGTTGATGAGCAGTTCTTC
CDR3 protein: CASSLVVDEQFF

clone size: .
V gene: TRBV25-1
J gene: TRBJ2-7
D gene: TRBD2
CDR3 DNA: TGTGCCAGCAACGAACGGGGGGTACAATACGAGCAGTACTTC
CDR3 protein: CASNERGVQYEQYF

clone size: .
V gene: TRBV4-1
J gene: TRBJ2-7
D gene: .
CDR3 DNA: TGCGCCAGCAGCCAAGGGGGAACCTACGAGCAGTACTTC
CDR3 protein: CASSQGGTYEQYF

clone size: .
V gene: TRBV27
J gene: TRBJ1-2
D gene: .
CDR3 DNA: TGTGCCAGCAGTTTAGCGGGGGCGCAGGCTGGCTACACCTTC
CDR3 protein: CASSLAGAQAGYTF

clone size: .
V gene: TRBV7-6
J gene: TRBJ2-5
D gene: TRBD1
CDR3 DNA: TGTGCCAGCAGCTCATTCGGACAGGGGGAAGTAAAGGAGACCCAGTACTTC
CDR3 protein: CASSSFGQGEVKETQYF

clone size: .
V gene: TRBV13
J gene: TRBJ2-3
D gene: .
CDR3 DNA: TGTGCCAGCAGCTTAGGCCGGGCAGATACGCAGTATTTT
CDR3 protein: CASSLGRADTQYF

clone size: .
V gene: TRBV4-1
J gene: TRBJ2-7
D gene: TRBD1
CDR3 DNA: TGCGCCAGCAGCTCGAGCCCCGGGACAGTCTACGAGCAGTACTTC
CDR3 protein: CASSSSPGTVYEQYF